This T cell receptor (beta chain) was retrieved from a study of blood T cell repertoires in COVID-19. The CDR3 is 10 residues long. Germline V gene sequence: CDR1 LNHDA, CDR2 SQIVND (reference sequence). V lost 8 bases to trimming and J lost 6 bases, with 5 bases between them. Assay: immunoSEQ multiplex PCR; the TCRdb copy retains only in-frame clones and omits some. The table includes tens of thousands of clones, around 88% detected once. Sequencing was performed on peripheral blood. The receptor's source is a man between 50 and 59 years old with active COVID-19. The chain recombines TRBV19 with TRBJ2-1; D is uncertain. CDR3 in amino acids: CASLGNEQFF. CDR3 in DNA: TGTGCCAGTCTAGGCAATGAGCAGTTCTTC.